The clone carrying this TCR beta chain was found a few times. Germline values: CDR1 GTSNPN, CDR2 SVGIG (reference sequence). V dropped 0 bases and J dropped 5 bases, with 11 bases sitting between them. There are 13 residues in the CDR3. Reverse transcription of roughly 0.5 to 1 ug RNA was performed with random hexamers. TCRdb processed the immunoSEQ multiplex PCR reads anew with MiXCR; each CDR3 protein has one entry. The table lists about 110,000 distinct CDR3 sequences, 95% to 98% of them singletons. This entry is derived from a study of CD8 T cells in Susac syndrome. From blood CD8+ and CD4+ T cells, the TCR beta chain was sequenced. Healthy donors served as age- and sex-matched controls.

Sample: CD4+ T cells from PBMCs. The sequence derives from a human donor in good health. The chain recombines TRBV30 with TRBJ2-7; D is ambiguous. The CDR3 region is CAWSVIQPHEQYF. Here the CDR3 DNA reads TGTGCCTGGAGTGTAATTCAGCCCCACGAGCAGTACTTC.